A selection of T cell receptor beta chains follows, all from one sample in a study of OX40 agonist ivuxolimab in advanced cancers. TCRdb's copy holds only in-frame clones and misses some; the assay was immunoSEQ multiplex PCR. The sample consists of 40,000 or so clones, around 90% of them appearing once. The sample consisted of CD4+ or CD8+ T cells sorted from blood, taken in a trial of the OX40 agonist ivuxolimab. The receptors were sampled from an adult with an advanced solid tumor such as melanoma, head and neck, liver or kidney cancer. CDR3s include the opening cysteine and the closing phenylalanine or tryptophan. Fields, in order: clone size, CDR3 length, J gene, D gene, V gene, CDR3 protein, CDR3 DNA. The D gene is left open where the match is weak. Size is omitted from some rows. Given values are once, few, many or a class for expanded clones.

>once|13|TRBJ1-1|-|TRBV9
CASSGEMNTEAFF
TGTGCCAGCAGCGGTGAGATGAACACTGAAGCTTTCTTT
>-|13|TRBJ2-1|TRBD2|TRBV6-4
CASSVREGNEQFF
TGTGCCAGCAGTGTCAGGGAGGGCAATGAGCAGTTCTTC
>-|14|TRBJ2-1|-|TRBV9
CASSPWGSAGEQFF
TGTGCCAGCAGCCCTTGGGGTAGCGCGGGTGAGCAGTTCTTC
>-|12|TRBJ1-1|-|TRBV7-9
CASSFGRTEAFF
TGTGCCAGCAGCTTCGGTAGGACTGAAGCTTTCTTT
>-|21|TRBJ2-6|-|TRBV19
CASMEQTLGVRDFSGANVLTF
TGTGCCAGTATGGAGCAAACACTAGGTGTTCGGGATTTCTCTGGGGCCAACGTCCTGACTTTC
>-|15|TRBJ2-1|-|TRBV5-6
CASSSLLTGQNEQFF
TGTGCCAGCAGCTCCCTATTGACAGGCCAAAATGAGCAGTTCTTC
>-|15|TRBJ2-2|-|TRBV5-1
CASRTTAGSTGELFF
TGCGCCAGCAGGACGACAGCAGGAAGCACCGGGGAGCTGTTTTTT
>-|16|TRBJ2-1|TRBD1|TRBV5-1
CASSRLMTGVDNEQFF
TGCGCCAGCAGTCGACTCATGACAGGGGTGGACAATGAGCAGTTCTTC
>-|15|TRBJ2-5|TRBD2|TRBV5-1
CASSLSGGARETQYF
TGCGCCAGCAGCTTGTCCGGGGGGGCCCGAGAGACCCAGTACTTC
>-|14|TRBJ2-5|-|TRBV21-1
CASSRRDISETQYF
TGTGCCAGCAGCAGGCGGGACATTTCGGAGACCCAGTACTTC
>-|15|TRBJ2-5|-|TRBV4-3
CASSQEIRGQETQYF
TGCGCCAGCAGCCAAGAAATACGAGGGCAAGAGACCCAGTACTTC
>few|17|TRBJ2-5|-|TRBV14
CASSPRYDEYTQETQYF
TGTGCCAGCAGCCCCCGGTATGATGAGTACACACAAGAGACCCAGTACTTC
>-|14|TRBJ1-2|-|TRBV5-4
CASSLEQGDYGYTF
TGTGCCAGCAGCTTGGAACAGGGTGACTATGGCTACACCTTC
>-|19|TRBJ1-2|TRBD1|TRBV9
CASSVGGPTGKGPNYGYTF
TGTGCCAGCAGCGTAGGGGGGCCGACAGGGAAGGGCCCTAACTATGGCTACACCTTC
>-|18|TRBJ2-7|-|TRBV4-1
CASSLLLPSAGSSYEQYF
TGCGCCAGCAGCCTCCTACTCCCCTCGGCGGGTAGCTCCTACGAGCAGTACTTC
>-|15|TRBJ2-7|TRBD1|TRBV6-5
CASSFGTEVSYEQYF
TGTGCCAGCAGTTTCGGGACAGAAGTCTCCTACGAGCAGTACTTC
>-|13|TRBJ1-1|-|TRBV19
CASSMARANEAFF
TGTGCCAGTAGTATGGCCAGGGCTAATGAAGCTTTCTTT
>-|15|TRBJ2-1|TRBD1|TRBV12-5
CASGLSGQGLNEQFF
TGTGCTAGTGGTTTGTCGGGACAGGGACTCAATGAGCAGTTCTTC
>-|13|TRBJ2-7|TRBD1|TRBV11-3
CASSETGGYEQYF
TGTGCGAGCAGCGAGACAGGGGGCTACGAGCAGTACTTC
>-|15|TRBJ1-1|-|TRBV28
CASSLFNTGGTEAFF
TGTGCCAGCAGTTTATTCAATACGGGCGGCACTGAAGCTTTCTTT
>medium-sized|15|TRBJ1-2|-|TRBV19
CASSIPGATAYGYTF
TGTGCCAGTAGTATACCGGGGGCCACCGCTTATGGCTACACCTTC
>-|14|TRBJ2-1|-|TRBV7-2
CASTQELSYNEQFF
TGTGCCAGCACCCAGGAACTATCCTACAATGAGCAGTTCTTC
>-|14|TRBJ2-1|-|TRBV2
CASSPGRTYNEQFF
TGTGCCAGCAGTCCGGGACGGACCTACAATGAGCAGTTCTTC
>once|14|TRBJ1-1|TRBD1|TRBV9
CASSVGQGVTEAFF
TGTGCCAGCAGCGTAGGGCAGGGGGTCACTGAAGCTTTCTTT
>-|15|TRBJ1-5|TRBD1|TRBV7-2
CASSLGTGVNQPQHF
TGTGCCAGCAGCTTAGGGACAGGGGTTAATCAGCCCCAGCATTTT
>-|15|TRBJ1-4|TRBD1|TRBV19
CASSIWTGDNEKLFF
TGTGCCAGTAGTATTTGGACAGGGGATAATGAAAAACTGTTTTTT
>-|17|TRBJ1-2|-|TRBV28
CATLELRGVGPFYGYTF
TGTGCCACCTTAGAACTTAGGGGGGTGGGCCCTTTCTATGGCTACACCTTC
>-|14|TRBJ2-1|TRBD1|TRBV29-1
CSFGQGVNIDEQFF
TGCAGCTTCGGACAGGGGGTAAACATTGATGAGCAGTTCTTC
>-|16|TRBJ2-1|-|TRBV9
CASSSSNPRVINEQFF
TGTGCCAGCAGCTCTTCCAACCCCAGGGTCATCAATGAGCAGTTCTTC
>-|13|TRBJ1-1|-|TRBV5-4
CASSPTGSTEAFF
TGTGCCAGCAGCCCGACGGGGTCAACTGAAGCTTTCTTT
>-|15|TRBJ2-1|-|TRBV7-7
CASSLMGGSYNEQFF
TGTGCCAGCAGCTTAATGGGAGGCTCCTACAATGAGCAGTTCTTC
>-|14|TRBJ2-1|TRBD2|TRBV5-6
CASSLGLARNEQFF
TGTGCCAGCAGTTTGGGACTAGCGAGGAATGAGCAGTTCTTC
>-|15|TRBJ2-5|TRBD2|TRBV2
CASRSGTRWQETQYF
TGTGCCAGCAGATCCGGGACTAGGTGGCAAGAGACCCAGTACTTC
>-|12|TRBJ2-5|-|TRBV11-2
CASSFDRETQYF
TGTGCCAGCAGCTTTGACCGAGAGACCCAGTACTTC
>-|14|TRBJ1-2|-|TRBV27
CASSSQTQGLGYTF
TGTGCCAGCAGTTCCCAGACTCAAGGTCTCGGCTACACCTTC
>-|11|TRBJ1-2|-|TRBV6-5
CASSQGDGYTF
TGTGCCAGCAGTCAGGGAGATGGCTACACCTTC
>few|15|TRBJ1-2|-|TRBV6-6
CASSYSLGSNYGYTF
TGTGCCAGCAGTTACTCGCTAGGCAGTAACTATGGCTACACCTTC
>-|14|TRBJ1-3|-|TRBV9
CASSAGQAGNTIYF
TGTGCCAGCAGCGCTGGACAAGCTGGAAACACCATATATTTT
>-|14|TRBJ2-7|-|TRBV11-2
CASSPEGRTYEQYF
TGTGCCAGCAGCCCGGAGGGACGGACCTACGAGCAGTACTTC
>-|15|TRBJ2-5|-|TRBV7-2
CASSEAQGELETQYF
TGTGCCAGCAGCGAGGCGCAGGGCGAACTAGAGACCCAGTACTTC